Given below is one T cell receptor beta chain in context. This clonotype was recorded at least ten times. Its antigen is still unknown. No per-base quality is available; no much larger clone lies one base away. These data belong to a study of regulatory T cells in long-lasting Graves disease (dated by TCRdb to the early 2020s). Looking at the study overall: Persistent Graves' disease meant more than 5 years of antithyroid drug treatment with TSH receptor autoantibodies that stayed positive. Peripheral blood TCR sequencing and RNA sequencing compared persistent Graves' disease patients with newly diagnosed Graves' disease patients. A total of roughly 33 samples were covered by TCR sequencing, comprising approximately 13 persistent and some 20 newly diagnosed Graves' disease patients. On average, persistent Graves' disease patients in the clinical cohort had been on antithyroid drugs for approximately ten years. The study was conducted in China and was registered as a clinical trial.

Sample time point, as interpreted from the label and publication: persistent/refractory GD, antithyroid drugs over 5 years with positive TRAb. For both TCR sequencing and RNA sequencing, RNA was extracted from PBMCs in TRIzol. The diagnosis of Graves' disease was made according to American Thyroid Association guidelines. Patients for the study were recruited at an endocrinology department in Xi'an, China. Each patient gave around 9.2 milliliters of peripheral blood, collected in an EDTA anticoagulant tube. PBMCs were isolated by Ficoll Paque Plus density gradient separation without further T cell sorting. RNA quality was checked with an Agilent 2100 Bioanalyzer and agarose gel, and concentration with a NanoDrop 2000. The library was generated by multiplex PCR. Sequencing relied on an Illumina HiSeq 4000. CDR3 regions were amplified by Arm-PCR with iRepertoire HTBI primers to construct TCR beta libraries. Gel purification was performed on PCR products prior to sequencing. As for how the authors treated the data: Gene usage analysis of CDR3 amino acid clonotypes used the approximately 62 TRBV and about 14 TRBJ segments found across samples. Filtered high-quality paired reads were merged into contigs using COPE and FqMerger. Contigs were aligned with BLAST to IMGT TRBV, TRBD and TRBJ reference genes, and CDR3 was defined per IMGT. Highly expanded clones were defined as clonotypes with a frequency above 0.1%. Repertoire diversity was measured by Shannon entropy, and V-J evenness by the Gini coefficient. Clonotypes shared by more than one individual were considered public. TCRdb passed the public sequencing reads through fastp at Q25 and MiXCR, retaining productive beta sequences. Rows matching on CDR3 protein sequence are summarized as one entry with the most common DNA and genes. The authors' filters were not applied to this entry. A total of around 460,000 distinct CDR3 sequences appear in this sample, roughly a fifth of them only once. The top ten clonotypes cover roughly 6.9% of the sample.

From the cysteine up to the phenylalanine, the CDR3 has a length of 14 residues. Only CDR3 DNA remains: 42 bases, in frame from the first base. CDR1 and CDR2 (SNHLY, FYNNEI) derive from the germline V gene. V gives up 4 bases and J gives up 5 bases, and the segment between their germline ends measures 14 bases. General study outcomes and caveats: More public clonotypes were shared among persistent patients (approximately 3,000) than among newly diagnosed patients (more than 900). Persistent disease showed preferential use of TRBV28, TRBJ1-2 and TRBJ2-5, whereas newly diagnosed disease favored TRBV20-1 and TRBJ2-1. The authors acknowledged the small sample size as a limitation that may reduce accuracy. Lower TCR Shannon entropy and fewer highly expanded clones were observed in persistent Graves' disease patients than in newly diagnosed patients, which suggested clonal expansion. Because the primary lesion, thyroid tissue, could not be accessed, the study looked at peripheral blood alone. Sequencing and analysis were restricted to the TCR beta chain.

The sequence came from a female donor with Graves disease. In this chain, TRBV2 is recombined with TRBJ1-1; a weak D assignment points to TRBD1 (6 bases agree). The specimen comprised peripheral blood mononuclear cells (PBMCs), sampled when the disease was refractory, from a patient treated with antithyroid drugs. The DNA reads as follows: TGTGCCAGCAGTGGTGGCGGGGGCTGGACTGAAGCTTTCTTT. Its protein is CASSGGGGWTEAFF.